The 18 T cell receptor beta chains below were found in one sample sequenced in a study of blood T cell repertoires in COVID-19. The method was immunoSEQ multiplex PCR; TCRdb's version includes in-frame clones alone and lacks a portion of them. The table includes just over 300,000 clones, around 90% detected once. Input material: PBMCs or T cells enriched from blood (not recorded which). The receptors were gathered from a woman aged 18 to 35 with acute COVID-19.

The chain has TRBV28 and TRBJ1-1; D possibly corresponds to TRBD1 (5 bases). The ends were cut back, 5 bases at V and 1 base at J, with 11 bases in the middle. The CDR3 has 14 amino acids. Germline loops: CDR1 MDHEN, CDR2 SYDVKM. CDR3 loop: CASSEQGPNTEAFF. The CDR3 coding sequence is TGTGCCAGCAGTGAGCAGGGCCCGAACACTGAAGCTTTCTTT. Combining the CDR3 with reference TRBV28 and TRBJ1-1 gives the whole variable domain DVKVTQSSRYLVKRTGEKVFLECVQDMDHENMFWYRQDPGLGLRLIYFSYDVKMKEKGDIPEGYSVSREKKERFSLILESASTNQTSMYLCASSEQGPNTEAFFGQGTRLTVV.

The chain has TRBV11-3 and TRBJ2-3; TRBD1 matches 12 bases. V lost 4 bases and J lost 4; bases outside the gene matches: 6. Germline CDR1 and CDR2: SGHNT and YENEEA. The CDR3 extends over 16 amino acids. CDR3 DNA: TGTGCCAGCAGCTGGGACAGGGGGCAGGAGGCAGATACGCAGTATTTT. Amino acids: CASSWDRGQEADTQYF.

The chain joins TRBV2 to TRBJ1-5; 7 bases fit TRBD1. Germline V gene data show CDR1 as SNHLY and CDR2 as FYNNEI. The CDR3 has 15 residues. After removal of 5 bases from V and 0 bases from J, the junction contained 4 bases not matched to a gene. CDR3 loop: CASSLTGYSNQPQHF. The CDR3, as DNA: TGTGCCAGCAGTTTGACAGGGTATAGCAATCAGCCCCAGCATTTT. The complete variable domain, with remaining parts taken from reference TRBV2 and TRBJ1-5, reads EPEVTQTPSHQVTQMGQEVILRCVPISNHLYFYWYRQILGQKVEFLVSFYNNEISEKSEIFDDQFSVERPDGSNFTLKIRSTKLEDSAMYFCASSLTGYSNQPQHFGDGTRLSIL.

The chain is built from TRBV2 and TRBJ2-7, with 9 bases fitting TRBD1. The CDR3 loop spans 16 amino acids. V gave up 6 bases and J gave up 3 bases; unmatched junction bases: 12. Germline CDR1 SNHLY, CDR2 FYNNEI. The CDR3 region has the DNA TGTGCCAGCAGCAAAAACCCTTGGACAGGGGTCTACGAGCAGTACTTC. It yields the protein CASSKNPWTGVYEQYF.

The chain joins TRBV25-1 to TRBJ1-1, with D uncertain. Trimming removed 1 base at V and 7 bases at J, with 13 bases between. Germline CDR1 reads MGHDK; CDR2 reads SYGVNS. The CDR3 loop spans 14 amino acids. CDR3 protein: CASSELGREDEAFF. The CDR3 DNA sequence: TGTGCCAGCAGTGAATTGGGCAGAGAAGATGAAGCTTTCTTT.

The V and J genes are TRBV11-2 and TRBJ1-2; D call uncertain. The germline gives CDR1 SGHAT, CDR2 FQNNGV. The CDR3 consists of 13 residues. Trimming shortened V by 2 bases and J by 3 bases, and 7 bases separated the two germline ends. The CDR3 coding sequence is TGTGCCAGCAGCTTAAACGCAGACTATGGCTACACCTTC. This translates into CASSLNADYGYTF.

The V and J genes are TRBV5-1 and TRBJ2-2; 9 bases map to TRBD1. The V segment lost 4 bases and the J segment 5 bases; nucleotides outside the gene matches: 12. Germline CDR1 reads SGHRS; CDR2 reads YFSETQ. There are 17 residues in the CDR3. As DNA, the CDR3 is TGCGCCAGCAGCCTGGCCCTACAGGGGGCGCGGACCGGGGAGCTGTTTTTT. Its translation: CASSLALQGARTGELFF.

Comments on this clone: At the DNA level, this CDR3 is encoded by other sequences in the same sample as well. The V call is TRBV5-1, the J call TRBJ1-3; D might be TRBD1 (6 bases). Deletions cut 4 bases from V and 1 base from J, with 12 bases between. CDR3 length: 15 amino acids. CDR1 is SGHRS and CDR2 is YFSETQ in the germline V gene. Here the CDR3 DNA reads TGCGCCAGCAGCCGGGACACCGATTCTGGAAACACCATATATTTT. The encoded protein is CASSRDTDSGNTIYF.

CDR3 bases: TGTGCCAGCAGCGCAACGGGACTTTCCTACGAGCAGTACTTC. This gives the protein CASSATGLSYEQYF. This rearrangement joins TRBV7-3 to TRBJ2-7, with a tentative D call TRBD2 (6 bases). The CDR3 has 14 amino acids. Trimming shortened V by 5 bases and J by 1 base, and 12 bases separated the two germline ends. Germline V gene lookup returns CDR1 SGHTA and CDR2 FQGTGA.

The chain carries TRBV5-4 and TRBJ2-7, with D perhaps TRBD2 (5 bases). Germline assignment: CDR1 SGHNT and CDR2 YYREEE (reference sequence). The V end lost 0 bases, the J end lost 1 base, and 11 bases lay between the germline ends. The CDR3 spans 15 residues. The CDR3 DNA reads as TGTGCCAGCAGCTTGGGTAGCGACCCTTCCTACGAGCAGTACTTC. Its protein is CASSLGSDPSYEQYF.

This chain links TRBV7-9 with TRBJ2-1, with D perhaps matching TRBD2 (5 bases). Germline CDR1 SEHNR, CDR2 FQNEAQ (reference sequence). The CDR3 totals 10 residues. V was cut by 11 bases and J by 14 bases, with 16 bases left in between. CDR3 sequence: CAGEVDGKFF. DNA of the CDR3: TGTGCCGGGGAAGTGGACGGGAAGTTCTTC.

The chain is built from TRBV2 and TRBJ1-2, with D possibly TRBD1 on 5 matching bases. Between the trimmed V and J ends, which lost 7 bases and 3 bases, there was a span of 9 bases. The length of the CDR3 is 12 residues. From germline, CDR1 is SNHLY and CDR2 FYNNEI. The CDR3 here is CASIDRDYGYTF. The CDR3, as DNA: TGTGCCAGCATCGACAGAGACTATGGCTACACCTTC.

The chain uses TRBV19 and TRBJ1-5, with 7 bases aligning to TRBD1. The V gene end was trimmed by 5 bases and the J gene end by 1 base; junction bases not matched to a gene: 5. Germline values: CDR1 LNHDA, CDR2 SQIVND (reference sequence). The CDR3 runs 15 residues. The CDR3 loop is CASSPLQGSNQPQHF. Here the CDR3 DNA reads TGTGCCAGTAGTCCTCTACAGGGGAGCAATCAGCCCCAGCATTTT.

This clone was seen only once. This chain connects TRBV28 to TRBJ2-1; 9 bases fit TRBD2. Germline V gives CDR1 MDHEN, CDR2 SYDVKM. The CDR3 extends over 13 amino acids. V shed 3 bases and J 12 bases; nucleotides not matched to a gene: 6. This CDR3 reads CASSLRREGGQFF. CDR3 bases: TGTGCCAGCAGTTTGAGGCGGGAGGGTGGGCAGTTCTTC.

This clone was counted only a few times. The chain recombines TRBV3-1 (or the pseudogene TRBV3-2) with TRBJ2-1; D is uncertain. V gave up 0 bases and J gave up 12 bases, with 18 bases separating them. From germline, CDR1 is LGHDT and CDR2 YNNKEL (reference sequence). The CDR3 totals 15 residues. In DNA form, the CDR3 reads TGTGCCAGCAGCCAAGATTTGGTGACGCCTGGGCGGCAGTTCTTC. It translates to CASSQDLVTPGRQFF.

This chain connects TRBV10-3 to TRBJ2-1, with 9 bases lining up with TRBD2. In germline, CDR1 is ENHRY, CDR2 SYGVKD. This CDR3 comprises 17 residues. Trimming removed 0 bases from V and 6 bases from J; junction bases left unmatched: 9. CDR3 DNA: TGTGCCATCAGTGAGTCCCTATCAGCGGGAGGAGGCAATGAGCAGTTCTTC. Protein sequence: CAISESLSAGGGNEQFF.

The CDR3 bases are TGTGCCAGCAGCCGAGGACAGGGGGACTCTGGGGCCAACGTCCTGACTTTC. Encoded protein: CASSRGQGDSGANVLTF. The V gene is TRBV11-2, the J gene TRBJ2-6; 10 nucleotides align to TRBD1. The V gene's germline CDR1 is SGHAT and CDR2 FQNNGV. Trimming at V came to 5 bases and at J to 0 bases, leaving 4 bases not matched to a gene. The CDR3 is 17 amino acids.

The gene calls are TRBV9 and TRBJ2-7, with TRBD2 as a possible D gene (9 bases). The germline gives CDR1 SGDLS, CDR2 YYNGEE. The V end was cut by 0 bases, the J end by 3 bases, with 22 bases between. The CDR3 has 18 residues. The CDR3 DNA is TGTGCCAGCAGCGTAGGCAGGGGGCAGGCTAGCGGGAACTACGAGCAGTACTTC. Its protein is CASSVGRGQASGNYEQYF.